One TCR beta chain is described in this entry. The data stem from a study of blood T cell repertoires in COVID-19. Whole-study context: Sources were T cells, B-cell-depleted T cells, or PBMCs; the material itself was cDNA or gDNA.

The CDR3 covers 16 residues. CDR1 and CDR2 (germline): SQVTM, ANQGSEA. Trimming removed 6 bases from V and 3 bases from J, with 18 bases in between. Authors' processing steps: Amplification from reference gene primers served as the basis for estimated nucleated cell counts. Repertoires were generated with immunoSEQ multiplex PCR, while TCRdb's copy carries only in-frame clones and drops some. That table supplies the V and J calls and clone size; D and trimming were determined from the DNA. The repertoire has approximately 35,000 clones, about 79% of them found once; the top ten carry roughly 14%. The sequenced sample was peripheral blood. The V and J genes are TRBV29-1 and TRBJ1-6; D might be TRBD1 (5 bases). The TCR originated in a human donor in a cohort sampled during active COVID-19. This chain's CDR3 is CSVPKGRAVYNSPLHF. Written as DNA, the CDR3 is TGCAGCGTCCCTAAGGGGAGGGCGGTCTATAATTCACCCCTCCACTTT.